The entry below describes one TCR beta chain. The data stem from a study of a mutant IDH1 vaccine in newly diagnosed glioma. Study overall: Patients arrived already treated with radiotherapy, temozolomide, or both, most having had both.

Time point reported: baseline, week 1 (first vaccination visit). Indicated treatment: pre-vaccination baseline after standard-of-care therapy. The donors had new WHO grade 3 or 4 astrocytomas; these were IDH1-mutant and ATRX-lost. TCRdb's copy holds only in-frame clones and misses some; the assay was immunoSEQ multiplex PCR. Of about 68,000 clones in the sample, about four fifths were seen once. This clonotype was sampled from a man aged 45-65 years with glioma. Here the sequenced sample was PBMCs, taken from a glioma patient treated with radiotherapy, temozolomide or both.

CDR3 sequence (DNA): TGTGCCACTACGAGGGGAGAGACCCAGTACTTC. Translated: CATTRGETQYF. This rearrangement joins TRBV6-1 to TRBJ2-5; D may correspond to TRBD1 or TRBD2 (5 bases each). This CDR3 is 11 amino acids long. Per the germline V gene, CDR1 is MNHNS and CDR2 is SASEGT. Trimming pared 10 bases from V and 4 bases from J, leaving 10 bases between.